This TCR beta chain was recovered during a study of blood T cell repertoires in COVID-19. The CDR3 spans 14 residues. Deletions cut 5 bases from V and 4 bases from J, with 11 bases between. Germline CDR1 and CDR2: MNHNY and SVGAGI (reference sequence). It was during active infection that Seattle patients were enrolled and then longitudinally followed. Sequenced by immunoSEQ multiplex PCR; TCRdb stores in-frame clones only, minus some. The data contain some 130,000 clones, around 90% of them singletons. Input material: peripheral blood. The rearrangement joins TRBV6-6 to TRBJ1-4, with D perhaps matching TRBD1 (6 bases). The source is a man aged 60 to 69 with COVID-19, enrolled during active disease. The CDR3 is CASSLGGDNEKLFF. The CDR3 DNA follows: TGTGCCAGCAGTCTAGGGGGGGATAATGAAAAACTGTTTTTT.